This T cell receptor (beta chain) was retrieved from a study of graft-versus-host responses after intestinal transplantation. The protocol was immunoSEQ multiplex PCR, while the TCRdb copy is restricted to in-frame clones and leaves out a portion. The data contain about 41,000 clones, roughly 95% of them singletons. As for this clone: What it recognizes is unknown.

The length of the CDR3 is 15 residues. CDR1 is SGHDT and CDR2 is YYEEEE in the germline V gene. Trimming took 0 bases from V and 0 from J, leaving 10 bases between them. This TCR derives from a human donor who was the organ donor for an intestinal transplant. The V gene is TRBV5-6, the J gene TRBJ2-7; D is unresolved. Sequenced here: unstimulated CD8+ T cells sorted from spleen or lymph node cells, sampled before transplant. Written as DNA, the CDR3 is TGTGCCAGCAGCTTGGGTAATGGTCTCTCCTACGAGCAGTACTTC. Translating gives CASSLGNGLSYEQYF. The full variable domain, completed using reference TRBV5-6 and TRBJ2-7, is DAGVTQSPTHLIKTRGQQVTLRCSPKSGHDTVSWYQQALGQGPQFIFQYYEEEERQRGNFPDRFSGHQFPNYSSELNVNALLLGDSALYLCASSLGNGLSYEQYFGPGTRLTVT.